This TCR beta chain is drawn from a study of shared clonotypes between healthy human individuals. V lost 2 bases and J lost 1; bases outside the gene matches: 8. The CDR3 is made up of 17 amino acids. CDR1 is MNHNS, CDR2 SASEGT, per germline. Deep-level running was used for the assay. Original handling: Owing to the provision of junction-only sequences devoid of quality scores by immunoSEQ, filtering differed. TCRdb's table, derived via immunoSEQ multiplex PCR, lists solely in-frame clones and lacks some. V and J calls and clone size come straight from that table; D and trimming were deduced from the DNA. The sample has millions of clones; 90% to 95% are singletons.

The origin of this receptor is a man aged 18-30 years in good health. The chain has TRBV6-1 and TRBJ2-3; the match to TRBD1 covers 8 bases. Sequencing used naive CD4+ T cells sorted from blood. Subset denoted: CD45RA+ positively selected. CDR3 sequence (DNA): TGTGCCAGCAGTGAAATCAGGGGGCTTAGGCGCACAGATACGCAGTATTTT. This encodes CASSEIRGLRRTDTQYF.